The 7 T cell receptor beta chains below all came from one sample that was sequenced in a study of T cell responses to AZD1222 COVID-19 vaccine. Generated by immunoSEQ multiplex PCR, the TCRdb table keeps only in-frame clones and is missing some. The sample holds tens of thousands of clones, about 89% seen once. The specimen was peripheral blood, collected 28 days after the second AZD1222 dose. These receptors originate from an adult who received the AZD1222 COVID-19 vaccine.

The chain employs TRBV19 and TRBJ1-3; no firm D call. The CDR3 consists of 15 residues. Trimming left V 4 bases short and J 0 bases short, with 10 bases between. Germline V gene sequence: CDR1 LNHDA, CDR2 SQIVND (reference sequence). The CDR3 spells CASSNPGYSGNTIYF. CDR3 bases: TGTGCCAGTAGTAACCCGGGGTACTCTGGAAACACCATATATTTT.

For the CDR3, the DNA is TGTGCCAGCAGCTTAACTAGCGGGGGGGCCCATGAGCAGTTCTTC. As protein: CASSLTSGGAHEQFF. The gene calls are TRBV7-9 and TRBJ2-1, with 13 bases lining up with TRBD2. Germline V gives CDR1 SEHNR, CDR2 FQNEAQ (reference sequence). V shed 2 bases, J shed 8 bases, and the junction held 3 bases outside the gene matches. The CDR3 has 15 residues. Full variable domain (outside the CDR3, taken from reference TRBV7-9 and TRBJ2-1): DTGVSQNPRHKITKRGQNVTFRCDPISEHNRLYWYRQTLGQGPEFLTYFQNEAQLEKSRLLSDRFSAERPKGSFSTLEIQRTEQGDSAMYLCASSLTSGGAHEQFFGPGTRLTVL.

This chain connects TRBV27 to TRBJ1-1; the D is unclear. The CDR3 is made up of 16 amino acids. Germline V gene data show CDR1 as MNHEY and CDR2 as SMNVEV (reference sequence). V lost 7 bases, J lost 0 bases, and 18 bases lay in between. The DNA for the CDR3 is TGTGCCAGCACCTCCGTCGGTGGGGTCCTGAACACTGAAGCTTTCTTT. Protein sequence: CASTSVGGVLNTEAFF.

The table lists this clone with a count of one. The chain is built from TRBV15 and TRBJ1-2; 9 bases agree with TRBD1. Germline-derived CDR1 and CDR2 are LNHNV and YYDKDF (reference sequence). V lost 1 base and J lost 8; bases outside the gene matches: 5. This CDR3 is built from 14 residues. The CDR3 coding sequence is TGTGCCACCAGCAGAGGGACAGGGGAAGGCGGCTACACCTTC. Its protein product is CATSRGTGEGGYTF.

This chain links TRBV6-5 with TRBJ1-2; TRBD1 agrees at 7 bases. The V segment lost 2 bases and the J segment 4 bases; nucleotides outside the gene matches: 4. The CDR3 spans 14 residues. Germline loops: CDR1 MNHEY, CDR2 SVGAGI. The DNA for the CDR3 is TGTGCCAGCAGTTACGAGGACAGGAGCTATGGCTACACCTTC. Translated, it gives CASSYEDRSYGYTF.

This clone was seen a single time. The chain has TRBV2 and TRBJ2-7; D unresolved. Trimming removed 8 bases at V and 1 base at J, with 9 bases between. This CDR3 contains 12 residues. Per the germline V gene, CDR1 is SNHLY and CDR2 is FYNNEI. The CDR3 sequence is CASSTRSYEQYF. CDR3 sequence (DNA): TGTGCCAGCTCCACCAGATCCTACGAGCAGTACTTC.

The DNA of the CDR3 is TGTGCCAGCAGCGTAGATGTCTACAGTGGGATTTCCTACAATGAGCAGTTCTTC. Protein product: CASSVDVYSGISYNEQFF. This chain uses TRBV9 with TRBJ2-1; D remains unclear. This CDR3 region has 18 residues. Trimming cost V 0 bases and J 1 base, with 17 bases left between them. Germline assignment: CDR1 SGDLS and CDR2 YYNGEE.